These 9 T cell receptor beta chains were sequenced from one sample in a study of blood T cell repertoires in COVID-19. Produced via immunoSEQ multiplex PCR; TCRdb's table is partial and in-frame only. This repertoire shows around 150,000 clones, more than 75% found once; its top ten account for 2% to 2.5%. The specimen was peripheral blood. The receptors here all came from a man between 50 and 59 years old with active COVID-19.

The genes are TRBV3-1 (or the pseudogene TRBV3-2) and TRBJ1-2; TRBD1 matches 7 bases. Germline V lookup: CDR1 LGHDT, CDR2 YNNKEL (reference sequence). The J segment lost 8 bases and the V segment lost 2 bases, leaving 8 bases of the junction unmatched. The CDR3 runs to 14 residues. CDR3 in amino acids: CASSQTPGQSGYTF. CDR3 sequence (DNA): TGTGCCAGCAGCCAAACTCCGGGACAGAGCGGCTACACCTTC.

The table lists this clone with a count of one. V is TRBV19 and J is TRBJ2-2; D ambiguous. Germline CDR1 is LNHDA and CDR2 is SQIVND (reference sequence). The CDR3 has 13 amino acids. V lost 7 bases, J lost 3 bases, and 9 bases lay in between. CDR3 DNA: TGTGCCAGTACTGGCAGATACACCGGGGAGCTGTTTTTT. Translating it yields CASTGRYTGELFF.

V usage is TRBV19 and J usage is TRBJ1-6; maybe TRBD1 (5 bases). Per germline, CDR1 LNHDA and CDR2 SQIVND (reference sequence). V was cut by 5 bases and J by 9 bases, with 11 bases left in between. The CDR3 loop spans 13 amino acids. CDR3 sequence reads: CASSPWTSSPLHF. The DNA for the CDR3 is TGTGCCAGTAGTCCATGGACATCTTCACCCCTCCACTTT.

The chain recombines TRBV7-6 with TRBJ1-1; D unresolved. Trimming shortened V by 3 bases and J by 0 bases, and 11 bases separated the two germline ends. The CDR3 runs 15 residues. Germline V gene lookup returns CDR1 SGHVS and CDR2 FNYEAQ. The DNA of the CDR3 is TGTGCCAGCAGCTTCGTGGCAGTTATGAACACTGAAGCTTTCTTT. It is translated as CASSFVAVMNTEAFF.

V usage is TRBV5-1 and J usage is TRBJ1-3; 9 bases agree with TRBD1. Per the germline V gene, CDR1 is SGHRS and CDR2 is YFSETQ. V was clipped by 0 bases and J by 3 bases; unmatched bases: 7. The CDR3 spans 17 residues. CDR3 residues: CASSLASQGANGNTIYF. CDR3 DNA: TGCGCCAGCAGCTTGGCCTCACAGGGGGCGAATGGAAACACCATATATTTT.

The chain has TRBV27 and TRBJ1-2, with TRBD1 identical over 8 bases. J was trimmed by 2 bases and V by 1 base; bases with no gene match: 15. The CDR3 has 19 residues. Germline-derived CDR1 and CDR2 are MNHEY and SMNVEV (reference sequence). In nucleotides, the CDR3 is TGTGCCAGCAGTTTATGGGGCCAGGGGGCGAGCTTGGGCAACTATGGCTACACCTTC. It specifies CASSLWGQGASLGNYGYTF.

The V and J genes are TRBV14 and TRBJ1-4, with TRBD1 identical over 8 bases. CDR1 is SGHDN and CDR2 is FVKESK in the germline V gene. The CDR3 covers 14 residues. V was pared by 0 bases and J by 14 bases, with 8 bases of the junction left unmatched. DNA of the CDR3: TGTGCCAGCAGCCAAGATCCCTCCAGGGGGCGTCTGTTTTTT. Residues: CASSQDPSRGRLFF.

This clone was detected a few times. The chain has TRBV27 and TRBJ2-3, with 13 bases that match TRBD2. Trimming removed 8 bases from V and 0 bases from J; junction bases left unmatched: 2. Per germline, CDR1 MNHEY and CDR2 SMNVEV (reference sequence). This CDR3 has 15 amino acids. Here the CDR3 DNA reads TGTGCCAGCGGGACTAGCGGGGCTAGCACAGATACGCAGTATTTT. Translating gives CASGTSGASTDTQYF.

This clone was observed a few times. This chain connects TRBV10-3 to TRBJ2-7; D gene ambiguous. This CDR3 has 12 residues. CDR1 is ENHRY, CDR2 SYGVKD, per germline. V dropped 6 bases and J dropped 1 base, with 7 bases sitting between them. CDR3 in amino acids: CAISADSYEQYF. CDR3 DNA sequence: TGTGCCATCAGCGCGGATTCCTACGAGCAGTACTTC.